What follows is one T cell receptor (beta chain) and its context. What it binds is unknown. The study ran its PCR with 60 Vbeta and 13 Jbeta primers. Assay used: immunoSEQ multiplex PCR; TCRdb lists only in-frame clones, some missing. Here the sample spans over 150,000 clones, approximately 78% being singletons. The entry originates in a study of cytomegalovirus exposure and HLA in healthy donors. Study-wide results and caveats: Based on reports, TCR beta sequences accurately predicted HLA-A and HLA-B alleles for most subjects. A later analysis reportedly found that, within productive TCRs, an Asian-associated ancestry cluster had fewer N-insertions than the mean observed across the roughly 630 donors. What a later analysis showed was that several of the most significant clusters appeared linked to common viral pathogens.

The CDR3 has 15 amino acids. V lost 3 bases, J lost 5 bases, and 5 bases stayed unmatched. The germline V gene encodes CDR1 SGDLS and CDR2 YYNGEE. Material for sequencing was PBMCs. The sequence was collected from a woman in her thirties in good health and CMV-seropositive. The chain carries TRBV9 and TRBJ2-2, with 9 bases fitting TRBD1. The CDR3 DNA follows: TGTGCCAGCAGCGCGACAGGGGGTTGGACCGGGGAGCTGTTTTTT. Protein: CASSATGGWTGELFF.